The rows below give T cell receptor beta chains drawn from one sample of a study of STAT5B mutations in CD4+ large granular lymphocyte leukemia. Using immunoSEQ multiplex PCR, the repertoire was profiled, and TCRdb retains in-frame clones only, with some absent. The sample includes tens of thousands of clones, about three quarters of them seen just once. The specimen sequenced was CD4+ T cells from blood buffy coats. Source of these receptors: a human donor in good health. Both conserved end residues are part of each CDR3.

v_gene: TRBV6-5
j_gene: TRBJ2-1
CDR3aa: CASSYSWGLVNNEQFF

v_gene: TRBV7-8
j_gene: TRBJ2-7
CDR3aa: CASSSRLATSPYEQYF

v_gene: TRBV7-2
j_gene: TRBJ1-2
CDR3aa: CASSLVSADGYGYTF

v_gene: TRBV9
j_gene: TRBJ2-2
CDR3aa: CASSVIAETGELFF

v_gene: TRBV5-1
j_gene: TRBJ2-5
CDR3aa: CASSTTGTPETQYF

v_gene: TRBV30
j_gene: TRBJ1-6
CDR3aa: CAWSEGSSYNSPLHF

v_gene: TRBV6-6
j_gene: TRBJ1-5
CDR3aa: CASSGTGGVQPQHF

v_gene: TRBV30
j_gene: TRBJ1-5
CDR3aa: CAWTLGGNQPQHF

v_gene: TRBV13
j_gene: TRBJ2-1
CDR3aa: CASSLGNEQFF

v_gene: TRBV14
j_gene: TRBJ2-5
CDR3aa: CARATSQTQYF

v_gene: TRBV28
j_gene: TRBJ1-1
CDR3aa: CASSEGVLNTEAFF

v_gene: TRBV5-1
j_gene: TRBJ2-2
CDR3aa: CASSLAGGKDTGELFF

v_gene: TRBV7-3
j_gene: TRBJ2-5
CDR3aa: CASSLTRAGQETQYF

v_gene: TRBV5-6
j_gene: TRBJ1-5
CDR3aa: CASSLGGGINQPQHF

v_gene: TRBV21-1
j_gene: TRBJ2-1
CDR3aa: CASSKAPNEQFF

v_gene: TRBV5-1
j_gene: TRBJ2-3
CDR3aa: CASSPRQGGPDTQYF

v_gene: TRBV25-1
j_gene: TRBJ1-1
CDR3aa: CASSPPAFQDTEAFF

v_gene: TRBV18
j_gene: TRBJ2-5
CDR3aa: CASSPPAAGEETQYF

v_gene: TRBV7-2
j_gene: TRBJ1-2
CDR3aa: CASSSPGQGPASTF

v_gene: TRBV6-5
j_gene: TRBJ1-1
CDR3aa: CASRGQVGTEAFF

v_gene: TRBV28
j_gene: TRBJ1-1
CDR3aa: CASSPAGQERAFF

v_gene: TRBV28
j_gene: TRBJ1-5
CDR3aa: CASTPVGGGQPQHF

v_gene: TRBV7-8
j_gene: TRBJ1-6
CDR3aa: CASSLVVGEHSPLHF

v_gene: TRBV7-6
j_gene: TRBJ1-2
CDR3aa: CASSSPGQGYGYTF

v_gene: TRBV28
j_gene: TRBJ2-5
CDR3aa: CASSLRETQYF

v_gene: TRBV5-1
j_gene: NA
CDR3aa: CASSLTSGSSYEQYF

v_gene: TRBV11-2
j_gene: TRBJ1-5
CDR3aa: CASSLRGGIGNQPQHF

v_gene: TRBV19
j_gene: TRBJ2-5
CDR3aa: CASSRRGPETQYF

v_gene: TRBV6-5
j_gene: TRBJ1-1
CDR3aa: CASSLASKTEAFF

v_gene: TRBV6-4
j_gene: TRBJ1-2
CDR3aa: CASSTSVPDYGYTF

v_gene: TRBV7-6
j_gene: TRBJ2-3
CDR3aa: CASSVGPSGTQYF

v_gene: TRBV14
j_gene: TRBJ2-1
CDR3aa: CASSQGATGGFGEQFF

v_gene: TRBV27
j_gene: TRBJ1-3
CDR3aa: CASSPDLRNTIYF

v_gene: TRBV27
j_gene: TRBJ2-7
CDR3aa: CASSRGEEYEQYF

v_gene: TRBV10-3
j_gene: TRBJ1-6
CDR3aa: CAISEITYNSPLHF

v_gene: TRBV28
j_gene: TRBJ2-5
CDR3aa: CASSPWREETQYF

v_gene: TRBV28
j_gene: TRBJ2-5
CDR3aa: CASSFFGTTEETQYF

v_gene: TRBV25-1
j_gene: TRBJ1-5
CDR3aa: CASSTHRRGEIRPQHF

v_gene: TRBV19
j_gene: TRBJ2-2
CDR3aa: CASSIGQGTGELFF

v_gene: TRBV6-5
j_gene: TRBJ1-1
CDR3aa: CASSRQGTGDTEAFF

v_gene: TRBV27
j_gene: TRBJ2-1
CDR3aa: CASSRVSGGAGNEQFF

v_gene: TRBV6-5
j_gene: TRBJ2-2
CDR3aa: CASRPDRRAGELFF

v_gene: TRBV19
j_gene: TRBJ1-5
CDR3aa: CASTAMVGDQPQHF